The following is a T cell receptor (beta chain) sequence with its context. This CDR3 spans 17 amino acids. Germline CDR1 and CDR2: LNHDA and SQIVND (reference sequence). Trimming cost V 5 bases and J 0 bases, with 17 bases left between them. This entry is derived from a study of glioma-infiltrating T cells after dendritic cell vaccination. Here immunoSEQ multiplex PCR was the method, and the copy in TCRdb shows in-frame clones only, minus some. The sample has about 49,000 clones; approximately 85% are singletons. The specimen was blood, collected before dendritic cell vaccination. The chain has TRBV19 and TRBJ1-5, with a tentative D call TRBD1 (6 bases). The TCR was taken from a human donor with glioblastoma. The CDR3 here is CASSLQGGGDSNQPQHF. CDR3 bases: TGTGCCAGTAGTCTGCAGGGAGGGGGAGATAGCAATCAGCCCCAGCATTTT. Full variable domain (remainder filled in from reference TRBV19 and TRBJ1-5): DGGITQSPKYLFRKEGQNVTLSCEQNLNHDAMYWYRQDPGQGLRLIYYSQIVNDFQKGDIAEGYSVSREKKESFPLTVTSAQKNPTAFYLCASSLQGGGDSNQPQHFGDGTRLSIL.